This entry features one TCR beta chain sequence. Its target is unknown. Time point noted: pretreatment peripheral blood. Urothelial carcinoma in patients was locally advanced or metastatic. The sample originates from a study of PD-L1 blockade in urothelial cancer. Turning to the study itself: The analyses of blood took place 3 weeks (second dose) and 6 weeks after treatment start.

Whole-study results and caveats: Survival was better when pretreatment blood TCR clonality fell below the median.

V was pared by 4 bases and J by 0 bases, with 2 bases of the junction left unmatched. CDR1 is SGHRS, CDR2 YFSETQ, per germline. CDR3 length equals 14 residues. Synthetic TCR analog templates were added to each PCR reaction. Clones were sequenced by immunoSEQ multiplex PCR, and TCRdb holds only the in-frame ones, with some missing. The repertoire holds tens of thousands of clones, with around 90% as singletons. The chain links TRBV5-1 to TRBJ2-7; 9 bases are a match to TRBD1. This TCR derives from a man in his 60s with urothelial cancer. Specimen: PBMCs, collected around atezolizumab (anti-PD-L1) treatment. CDR3 coding DNA: TGCGCCAGCAGCCCACAGGGGGCCTCCTACGAGCAGTACTTC. Translated: CASSPQGASYEQYF.